The 9 T cell receptor beta chains in this list originate from one sample, sequenced in a study. TCRdb analysed the 5' RACE reads with MiXCR anew, one entry per CDR3 protein. In the table there are 35,000 to 50,000 distinct CDR3 sequences, about 29% of which are singletons. The specimen was tumor-infiltrating memory CD4+ T cells sorted from the breast tumor. Subset in this sample: memory CD4+ T cells, CD4+CD45RO+CD25-. The receptors come from a female donor with breast cancer.

This clonotype came up a few times. V is TRBV20-1 and J is TRBJ2-3; 7 bases are shared with TRBD2. Germline assignment: CDR1 DFQATT and CDR2 SNEGSKA (reference sequence). V shed 5 bases, J shed 0 bases, and the junction held 5 bases outside the gene matches. The CDR3 extends over 14 amino acids. In DNA form, the CDR3 reads TGCAGTGCTGCCAGCGGGGTGAGCACAGATACGCAGTATTTT. Protein: CSAASGVSTDTQYF.

V gene TRBV30 combines with J gene TRBJ2-5; 8 bases map to TRBD2. The CDR3 covers 13 residues. Germline CDR1 GTSNPN, CDR2 SVGIG (reference sequence). The trim removed 5 bases at V and 7 bases at J, leaving 9 bases unmatched. The CDR3 spells CAWAGGGLGTQYF. CDR3 bases: TGTGCCTGGGCCGGGGGGGGCCTCGGGACCCAGTACTTC.

With respect to this clonotype: An end of the junction does not agree with germline; a read error may underlie this. J is TRBJ2-1 and V is TRBV7-9, with TRBD2 matching over 10 bases. Germline V gene sequence: CDR1 SEHNR, CDR2 FQNEAQ (reference sequence). The CDR3 extends over 16 amino acids. CDR3 DNA: TGTGCCGGCAGCTTGGTAATAGCGGGAGGATACAATGAGCAGTTCTTC. It is translated as CAGSLVIAGGYNEQFF.

This clonotype was picked up one time. The junction shows a germline mismatch at one end, possibly a read error. The V gene is TRBV4-1, the J gene TRBJ1-4; D is ambiguous. The CDR3 totals 15 residues. Germline V gene sequence: CDR1 MGHRA, CDR2 YSYEKL. The CDR3 DNA is TGCGCCGGCAGCCATTCTATGGCAGCCGAATTTAGGCTGTTTTTT. Its translation is CAGSHSMAAEFRLFF.

The sample holds a few counts of this clonotype. The chain recombines TRBV5-1 with TRBJ2-2; D call uncertain. V was trimmed by 0 bases and J by 4 bases, leaving 10 bases between them. This CDR3 comprises 15 residues. Germline values: CDR1 SGHRS, CDR2 YFSETQ. CDR3 sequence (DNA): TGCGCCAGCAGCTTGGCTCAGTCGGGCACCGGGGAGCTGTTTTTT. Protein: CASSLAQSGTGELFF.

Only a few counts were recorded for this clonotype. An end of the junction differs from the germline gene, which may be a read error. The rearrangement links TRBV12-3 or TRBV12-4 to TRBJ2-7, with TRBD2 matching over 10 bases. The CDR3 consists of 13 residues. Here the CDR3 reads CASSLAGDGEQYF. The CDR3 region has the DNA TGTGCCAGCAGTCTAGCGGGAGATGGCGAGCAGTACTTC.

This clonotype was detected only a few times. The gene calls are TRBV24-1 and TRBJ2-3; D uncertain. Trimming took off 9 bases at V and 1 base at J, with 16 bases between the two ends. The CDR3 is 15 amino acids. Per germline, CDR1 KGHDR and CDR2 SFDVKD. CDR3 protein: CATSAQTSRTDTQYF. In nucleotides, the CDR3 is TGTGCCACCTCCGCCCAAACCAGCCGCACAGATACGCAGTATTTT.

This clonotype was counted between two and nine times. The CDR3 protein is CASSIGSIGASYNEQFF. The CDR3 coding sequence is TGTGCCAGTAGTATAGGGAGTATCGGAGCCTCCTACAATGAGCAGTTCTTC. This chain connects TRBV19 to TRBJ2-1; D not resolved. The CDR3 is 17 amino acids. Between the trimmed V and J ends, which lost 1 base and 0 bases, there was a span of 13 bases. Germline V gives CDR1 LNHDA, CDR2 SQIVND (reference sequence).

The V gene is TRBV6-5, the J gene TRBJ2-7; D gene uncertain. V was pared by 9 bases and J by 4 bases, with 16 bases between. Germline V gene data show CDR1 as MNHEY and CDR2 as SVGAGI. CDR3 length: 13 residues. The CDR3 loop reads CASSEFQAYEQYF. The CDR3 bases are TGTGCCAGTTCGGAGTTCCAGGCTTACGAGCAGTACTTC.